The clone carrying this T cell receptor (beta chain) was counted at least ten times. Antigen unknown. The ends lost 5 bases at V and 4 bases at J; junction bases unmatched: 6. There are 15 residues in the CDR3. Germline V CDR1 and CDR2: SGHTA, FQGNSA. A second about 7 to 12 cycle PCR used barcoded and J-beta primers. TCRdb independently ran MiXCR on the 5' RACE reads; one entry per CDR3 protein. The table records roughly 1.7 million distinct CDR3 sequences, about 35% of them present only once. The data derive from a study of blood T cells in healthy people across ages. Broader study findings: Age brought a roughly linear fall in TCR beta diversity measured per million T cells.

The clonotype was recovered from a woman aged 25 to 39 in good health. This chain connects TRBV7-2 to TRBJ2-3; 10 nucleotides line up with TRBD2. The sequenced sample consisted of blood. In DNA, the CDR3 is TGTGCCAGCAGCCCGGCTAGCGGGGGTGCAGATACGCAGTATTTT. Its translation: CASSPASGGADTQYF.